The sequence of this T cell receptor beta chain was determined in a study of CD8+ T cells in alopecia areata. Study at large: At a dose of 5 to 10 mg twice daily, oral tofacitinib was given to treated patients.

Sequencing relied on a cDNA template that was reverse transcribed from extracted RNA. Profiled with immunoSEQ multiplex PCR; TCRdb holds only in-frame clones, not every one. Among more than 140,000 clones listed, around 83% were seen once. A remark on this clone: The antigen is not known.

Sample treatment: oral pan-JAK inhibitor, 5-10 mg twice daily. From germline, CDR1 is MNHEY and CDR2 SMNVEV (reference sequence). The CDR3 has 11 amino acids. Between the trimmed V and J ends, which lost 0 bases and 7 bases, there was a span of 0 bases. Findings of the study overall: Resident alphabeta T cells of normal skin are also sequenced in scalp samples.

Material: CD8+ T cells sorted from blood, obtained at week 4, from a patient treated with tofacitinib. This rearrangement joins TRBV27 to TRBJ2-2; unclear D gene. The clonotype was recovered from a human donor with alopecia areata. The CDR3 bases are TGTGCCAGCAGTTTATCCGGGGAGCTGTTTTTT. It translates to CASSLSGELFF.